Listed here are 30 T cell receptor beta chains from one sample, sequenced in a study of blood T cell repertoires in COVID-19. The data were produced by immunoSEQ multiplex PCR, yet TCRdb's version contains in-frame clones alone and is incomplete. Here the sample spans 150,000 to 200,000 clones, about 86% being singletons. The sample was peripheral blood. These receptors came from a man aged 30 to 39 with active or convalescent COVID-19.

The CDR3 nucleotides read TGTGCCAGCAGCTTTGGGCGGACAGGGGGCAATCAGCCCCAGCATTTT. It translates to CASSFGRTGGNQPQHF. J is TRBJ1-5 and V is TRBV7-9, with 9 bases that match TRBD1. Germline loops: CDR1 SEHNR, CDR2 FQNEAQ (reference sequence). The CDR3 totals 16 residues. With V trimmed by 3 bases and J by 2 bases, 5 bases remained unmatched. The whole variable domain, filled in from reference TRBV7-9 and TRBJ1-5, reads DTGVSQNPRHKITKRGQNVTFRCDPISEHNRLYWYRQTLGQGPEFLTYFQNEAQLEKSRLLSDRFSAERPKGSFSTLEIQRTEQGDSAMYLCASSFGRTGGNQPQHFGDGTRLSIL.

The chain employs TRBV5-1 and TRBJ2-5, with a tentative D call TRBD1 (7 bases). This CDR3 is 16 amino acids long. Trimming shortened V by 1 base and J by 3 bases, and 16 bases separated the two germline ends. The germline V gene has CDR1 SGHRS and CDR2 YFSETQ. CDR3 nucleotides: TGCGCCAGCAGCTTGTTTCCAGGGGGGAGTGAAGAGACCCAGTACTTC. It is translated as CASSLFPGGSEETQYF.

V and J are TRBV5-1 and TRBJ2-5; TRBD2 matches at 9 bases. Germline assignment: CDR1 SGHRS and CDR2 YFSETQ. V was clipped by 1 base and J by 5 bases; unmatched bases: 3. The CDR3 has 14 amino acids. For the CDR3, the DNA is TGCGCCAGCAGCTTGCTGGCGGGAGGGGAGACCCAGTACTTC. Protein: CASSLLAGGETQYF. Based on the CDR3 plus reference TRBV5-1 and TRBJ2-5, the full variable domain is KAGVTQTPRYLIKTRGQQVTLSCSPISGHRSVSWYQQTPGQGLQFLFEYFSETQRNKGNFPGRFSGRQFSNSRSEMNVSTLELGDSALYLCASSLLAGGETQYFGPGTRLLVL.

The chain's CDR3 is CASSPGQAHGYTF. CDR3 bases: TGTGCCAGCAGCCCGGGACAGGCCCATGGCTACACCTTC. The chain employs TRBV5-4 and TRBJ1-2; 8 nucleotides line up with TRBD1. The germline gives CDR1 SGHNT, CDR2 YYREEE (reference sequence). The length of the CDR3 is 13 residues. V lost 4 bases, J lost 6 bases, and 5 bases stayed unmatched. The variable domain in full, with the rest retrieved from reference TRBV5-4 and TRBJ1-2, is ETGVTQSPTHLIKTRGQQVTLRCSSQSGHNTVSWYQQALGQGPQFIFQYYREEENGRGNFPPRFSGLQFPNYSSELNVNALELDDSALYLCASSPGQAHGYTFGSGTRLTVV.

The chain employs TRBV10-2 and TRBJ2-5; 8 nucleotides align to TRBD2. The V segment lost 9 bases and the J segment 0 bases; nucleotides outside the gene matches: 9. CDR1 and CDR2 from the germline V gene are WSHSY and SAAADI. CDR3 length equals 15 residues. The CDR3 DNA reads TGCGCCAGTTATAAGGAACTAGCGGACCAAGAGACCCAGTACTTC. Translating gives CASYKELADQETQYF.

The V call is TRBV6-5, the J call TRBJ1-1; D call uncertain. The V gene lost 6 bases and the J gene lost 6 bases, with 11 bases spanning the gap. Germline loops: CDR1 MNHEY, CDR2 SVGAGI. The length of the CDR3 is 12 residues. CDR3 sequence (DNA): TGTGCCAGCAGAAGGAATACAGCTGAAGCTTTCTTT. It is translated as CASRRNTAEAFF.

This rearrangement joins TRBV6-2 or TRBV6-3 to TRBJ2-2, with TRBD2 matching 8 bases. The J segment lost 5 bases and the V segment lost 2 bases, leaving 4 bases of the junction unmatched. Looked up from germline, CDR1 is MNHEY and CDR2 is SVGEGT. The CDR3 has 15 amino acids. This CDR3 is CASSYGTSSTGELFF. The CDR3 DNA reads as TGTGCCAGCAGTTACGGGACTAGTAGTACCGGGGAGCTGTTTTTT.

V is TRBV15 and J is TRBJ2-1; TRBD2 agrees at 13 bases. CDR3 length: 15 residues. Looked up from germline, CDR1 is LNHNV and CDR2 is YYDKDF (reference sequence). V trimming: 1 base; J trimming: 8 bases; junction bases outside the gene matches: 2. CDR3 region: CATSRALAGGDEQFF. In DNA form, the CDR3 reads TGTGCCACCAGCAGAGCACTAGCGGGAGGGGATGAGCAGTTCTTC.

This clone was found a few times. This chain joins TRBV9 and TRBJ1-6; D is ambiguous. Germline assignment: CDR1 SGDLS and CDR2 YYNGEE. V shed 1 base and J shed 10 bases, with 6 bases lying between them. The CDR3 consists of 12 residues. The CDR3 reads CASSVPGSPLHF. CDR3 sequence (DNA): TGTGCCAGCAGCGTACCCGGGTCACCCCTCCACTTT.

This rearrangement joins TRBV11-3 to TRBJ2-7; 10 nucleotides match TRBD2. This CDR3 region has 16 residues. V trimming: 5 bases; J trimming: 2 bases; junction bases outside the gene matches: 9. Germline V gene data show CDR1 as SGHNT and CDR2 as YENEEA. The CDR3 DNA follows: TGTGCCAGCAGCAAATTAAAGCGGGAGGGCCCCTACGAGCAGTACTTC. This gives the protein CASSKLKREGPYEQYF.

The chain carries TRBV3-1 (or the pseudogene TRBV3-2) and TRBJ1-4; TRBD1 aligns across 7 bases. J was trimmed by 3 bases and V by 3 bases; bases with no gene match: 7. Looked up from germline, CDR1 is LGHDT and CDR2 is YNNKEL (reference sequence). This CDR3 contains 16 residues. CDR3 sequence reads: CASSQEPGQPNEKLFF. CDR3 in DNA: TGTGCCAGCAGCCAGGAACCGGGACAGCCTAATGAAAAACTGTTTTTT.

The chain's CDR3 is CASSERESYNEQFF. The CDR3 DNA reads as TGTGCCAGCAGTGAACGGGAATCCTACAATGAGCAGTTCTTC. This chain links TRBV25-1 with TRBJ2-1; D might be TRBD2 (5 bases). Germline CDR1 MGHDK, CDR2 SYGVNS. This CDR3 spans 14 amino acids. With 2 bases removed from V and 1 base from J, the gap between germline ends came to 6 bases.

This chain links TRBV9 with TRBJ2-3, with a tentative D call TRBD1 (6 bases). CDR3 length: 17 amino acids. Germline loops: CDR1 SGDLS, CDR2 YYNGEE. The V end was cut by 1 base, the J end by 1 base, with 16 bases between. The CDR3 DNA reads TGTGCCAGCAGCGTATCACCCCTGGGGGCCGGCACAGATACGCAGTATTTT. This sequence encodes CASSVSPLGAGTDTQYF.

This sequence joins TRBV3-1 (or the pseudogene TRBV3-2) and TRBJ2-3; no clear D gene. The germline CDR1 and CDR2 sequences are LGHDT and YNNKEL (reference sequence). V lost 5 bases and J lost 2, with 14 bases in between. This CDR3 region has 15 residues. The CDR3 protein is CASSAQWAVTDTQYF. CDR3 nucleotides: TGTGCCAGCAGCGCGCAGTGGGCCGTCACAGATACGCAGTATTTT.

The CDR3 sequence: CASSVGQQNTEAFF. Here the CDR3 DNA reads TGTGCCAGCAGCGTAGGACAGCAGAACACTGAAGCTTTCTTT. The chain joins TRBV9 to TRBJ1-1, with a possible D match to TRBD1 (5 bases). Germline CDR1 is SGDLS and CDR2 is YYNGEE. The CDR3 runs 14 residues. Trimming left V 0 bases short and J 1 base short, with 7 bases between.

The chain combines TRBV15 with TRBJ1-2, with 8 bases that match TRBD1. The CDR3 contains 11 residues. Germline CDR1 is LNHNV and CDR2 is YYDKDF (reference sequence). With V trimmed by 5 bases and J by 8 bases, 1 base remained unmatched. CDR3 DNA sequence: TGTGCCACCAGCGGGACAGGCGGCTACACCTTC. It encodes CATSGTGGYTF.

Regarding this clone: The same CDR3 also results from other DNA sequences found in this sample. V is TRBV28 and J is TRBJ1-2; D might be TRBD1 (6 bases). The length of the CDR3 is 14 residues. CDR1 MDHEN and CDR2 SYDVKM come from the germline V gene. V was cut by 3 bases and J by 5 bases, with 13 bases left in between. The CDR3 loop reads CASSLTGASYGYTF. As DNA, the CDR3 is TGTGCCAGCAGTTTGACAGGTGCCTCATATGGCTACACCTTC.

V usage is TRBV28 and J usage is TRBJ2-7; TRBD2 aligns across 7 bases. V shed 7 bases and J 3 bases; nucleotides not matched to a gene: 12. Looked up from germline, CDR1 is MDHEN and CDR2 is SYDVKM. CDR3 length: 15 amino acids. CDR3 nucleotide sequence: TGTGCCAGCATCGCCGGTAGCAGCGGGATCTACGAGCAGTACTTC. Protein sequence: CASIAGSSGIYEQYF.

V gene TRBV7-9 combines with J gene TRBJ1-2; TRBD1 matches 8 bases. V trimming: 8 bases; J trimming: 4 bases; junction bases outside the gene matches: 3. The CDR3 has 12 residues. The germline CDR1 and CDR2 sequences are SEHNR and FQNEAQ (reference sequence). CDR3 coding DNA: TGTGCCAGCGCCGGACAGGGCTATGGCTACACCTTC. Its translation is CASAGQGYGYTF.

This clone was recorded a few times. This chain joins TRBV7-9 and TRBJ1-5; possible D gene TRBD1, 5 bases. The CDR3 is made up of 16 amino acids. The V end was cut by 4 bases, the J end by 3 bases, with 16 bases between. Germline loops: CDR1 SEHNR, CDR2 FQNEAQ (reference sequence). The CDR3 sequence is CASSSVDRGFNQPQHF. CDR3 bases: TGTGCCAGCAGCTCAGTGGACCGGGGGTTCAATCAGCCCCAGCATTTT.

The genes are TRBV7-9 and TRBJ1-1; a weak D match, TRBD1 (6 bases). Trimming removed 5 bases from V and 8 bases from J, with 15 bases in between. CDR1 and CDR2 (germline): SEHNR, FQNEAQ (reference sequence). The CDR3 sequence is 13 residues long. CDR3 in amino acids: CASSDGGGPEAFF. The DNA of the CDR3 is TGTGCCAGCAGCGACGGCGGGGGGCCGGAAGCTTTCTTT.

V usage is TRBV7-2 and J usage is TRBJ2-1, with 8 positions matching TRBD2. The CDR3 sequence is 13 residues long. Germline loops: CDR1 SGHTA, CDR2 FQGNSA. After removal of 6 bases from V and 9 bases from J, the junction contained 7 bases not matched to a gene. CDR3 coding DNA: TGTGCCAGCAGACATCCAGCGGGGGCTGAGCAGTTCTTC. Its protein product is CASRHPAGAEQFF.

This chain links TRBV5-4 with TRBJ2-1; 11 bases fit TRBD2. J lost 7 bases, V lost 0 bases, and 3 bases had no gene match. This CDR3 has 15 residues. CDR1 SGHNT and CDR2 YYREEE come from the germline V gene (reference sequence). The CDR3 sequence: CASSLGLAGGNEQFF. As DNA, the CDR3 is TGTGCCAGCAGCTTGGGCCTAGCGGGGGGTAATGAGCAGTTCTTC. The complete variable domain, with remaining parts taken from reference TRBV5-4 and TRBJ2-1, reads ETGVTQSPTHLIKTRGQQVTLRCSSQSGHNTVSWYQQALGQGPQFIFQYYREEENGRGNFPPRFSGLQFPNYSSELNVNALELDDSALYLCASSLGLAGGNEQFFGPGTRLTVL.

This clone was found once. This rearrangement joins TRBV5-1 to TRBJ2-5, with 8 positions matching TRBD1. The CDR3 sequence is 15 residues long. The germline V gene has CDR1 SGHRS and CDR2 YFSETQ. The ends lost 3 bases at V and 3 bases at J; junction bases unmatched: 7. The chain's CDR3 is CASSSTGTGKETQYF. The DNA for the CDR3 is TGCGCCAGCAGCTCAACCGGGACAGGAAAAGAGACCCAGTACTTC.

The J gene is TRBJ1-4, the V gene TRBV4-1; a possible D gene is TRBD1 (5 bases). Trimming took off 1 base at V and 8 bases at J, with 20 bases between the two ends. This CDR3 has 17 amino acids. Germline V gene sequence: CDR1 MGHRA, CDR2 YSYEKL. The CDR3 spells CASSQVATGESREKLFF. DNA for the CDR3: TGCGCCAGCAGCCAAGTGGCTACAGGAGAGAGTCGGGAAAAACTGTTTTTT.

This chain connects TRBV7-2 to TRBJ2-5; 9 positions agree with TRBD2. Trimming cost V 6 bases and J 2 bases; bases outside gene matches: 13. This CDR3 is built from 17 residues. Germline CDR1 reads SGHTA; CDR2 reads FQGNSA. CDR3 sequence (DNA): TGTGCCAGCAGTTATTGGCGGGAGGGCCGCTATCAAGAGACCCAGTACTTC. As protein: CASSYWREGRYQETQYF.

The CDR3 here is CATSRDNSYEQYV. CDR3 DNA: TGTGCCACCAGCAGAGATAACAGCTACGAGCAGTACGTC. The V gene is TRBV15, the J gene TRBJ2-7; no clear D. Germline V lookup: CDR1 LNHNV, CDR2 YYDKDF (reference sequence). Trimming stripped 0 bases from V and 3 bases from J, with 6 bases between. The CDR3 has 13 residues.

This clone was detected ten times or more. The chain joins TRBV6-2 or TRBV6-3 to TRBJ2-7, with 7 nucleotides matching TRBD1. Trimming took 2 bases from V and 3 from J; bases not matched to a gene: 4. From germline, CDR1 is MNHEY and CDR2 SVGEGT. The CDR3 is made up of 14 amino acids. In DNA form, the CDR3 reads TGTGCCAGCAGTTACCAGGGGGTGGGCTACGAGCAGTACTTC. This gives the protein CASSYQGVGYEQYF.

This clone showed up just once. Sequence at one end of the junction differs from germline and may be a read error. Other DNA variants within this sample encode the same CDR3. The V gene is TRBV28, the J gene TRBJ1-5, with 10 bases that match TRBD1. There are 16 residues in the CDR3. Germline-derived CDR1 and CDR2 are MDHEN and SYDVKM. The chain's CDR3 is CASSSTGTGADQPQHF. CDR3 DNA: TGTGCCAGCAGTTCCACCGGGACAGGGGCGGATCAGCCTCAGCATTTT.

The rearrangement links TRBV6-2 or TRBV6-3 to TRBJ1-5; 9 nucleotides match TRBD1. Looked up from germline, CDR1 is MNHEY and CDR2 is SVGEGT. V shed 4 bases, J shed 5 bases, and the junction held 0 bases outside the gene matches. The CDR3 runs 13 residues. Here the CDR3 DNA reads TGTGCCAGCAGTTGGGACAGGGATCAGCCCCAGCATTTT. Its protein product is CASSWDRDQPQHF.